These T cell receptor beta chains were read from a single sample in a study of T cells after posttransplantation cyclophosphamide. Repertoires were generated with immunoSEQ multiplex PCR, while TCRdb's copy carries only in-frame clones and drops some. Of roughly 23,000 clones in the sample, roughly 90% were seen once. The material was PBMCs, obtained after an allogeneic stem cell transplant with a calcineurin inhibitor and methotrexate. These receptors all stem from a female patient between 50 and 60 years old who received an allogeneic stem cell transplant from an unrelated donor, was CMV-positive, and had chronic GVHD only. The T cells may come from the graft donor. The CDR3 runs from the conserved cysteine through the conserved F or W. The D gene is left open where the match is weak. Expanded clones are given a class, and other clones once, few, many or no size at all.

abundance	v_gene	d_gene	j_gene	CDR3aa	CDR3nt
.	TRBV11-2	.	TRBJ1-5	CASSLGGFSQPQHF	TGTGCCAGCAGTTTGGGGGGGTTTAGTCAGCCCCAGCATTTT
.	TRBV28	.	TRBJ1-5	CASSPRSRQNQPQHF	TGTGCCAGCAGTCCTCGTTCACGTCAGAATCAGCCCCAGCATTTT
.	TRBV6-6	TRBD2	TRBJ2-7	CASSYSGGGEQYF	TGTGCCAGCAGTTATTCGGGAGGGGGCGAGCAGTACTTC
.	TRBV7-2	TRBD1	TRBJ1-1	CASHRDSNMNTEAFF	TGTGCCAGCCATAGGGACAGCAACATGAACACTGAAGCTTTCTTT
.	TRBV10-1	.	TRBJ1-5	CASQDRQPQHF	TGCGCCAGCCAAGACAGGCAGCCCCAGCATTTT
.	TRBV21-1	.	TRBJ1-4	CARLGTGGLYDEKLFF	TGTGCCCGACTGGGGACAGGGGGCCTGTATGACGAAAAACTGTTTTTT
.	TRBV9	TRBD2	TRBJ2-1	CASSVSGRGINEQFF	TGTGCCAGCAGCGTCAGCGGGAGGGGAATCAATGAGCAGTTCTTC
.	TRBV19	.	TRBJ2-2	CASSWDGRQRGGELFF	TGTGCCAGTAGTTGGGACGGGAGACAACGGGGCGGGGAGCTGTTTTTT
.	TRBV28	.	TRBJ2-7	CASSPGDYEQYF	TGTGCCAGCAGCCCAGGGGACTACGAGCAGTACTTC
.	TRBV7-3	.	TRBJ2-2	CASSLTVNTGELFF	TGTGCCAGCAGCTTAACCGTTAACACCGGGGAGCTGTTTTTT
few	TRBV11-3	TRBD2	TRBJ2-3	CASSLGLAERGADTQYF	TGTGCCAGCAGCCTGGGACTAGCGGAAAGAGGCGCAGATACGCAGTATTTT
.	TRBV4-2	TRBD2	TRBJ2-5	CASSQASRASGRAETQYF	TGTGCCAGCAGCCAAGCTTCACGGGCTAGCGGGAGGGCCGAGACCCAGTACTTC
.	TRBV10-2	.	TRBJ2-7	CASRTGPFDYEQYF	TGCGCCAGCAGAACAGGCCCCTTTGACTACGAGCAGTACTTC
once	TRBV6-1	TRBD2	TRBJ2-5	CASSDTSVETQYF	TGTGCCAGCAGTGATACTAGCGTAGAGACCCAGTACTTC
.	TRBV29-1	.	TRBJ1-5	CSVSGDSNQPQHF	TGCAGCGTCTCAGGGGATAGCAATCAGCCCCAGCATTTT
.	TRBV4-3	TRBD1	TRBJ1-1	CASSTGLNAFF	TGCGCCAGCTCGACAGGGCTAAACGCTTTCTTT
few	TRBV19	.	TRBJ1-4	CATARSPRGEKLFF	TGTGCCACCGCCAGATCACCCAGGGGTGAAAAACTGTTTTTT
few	TRBV7-9	.	TRBJ1-4	CASSLIGGVGEKLFF	TGTGCCAGCAGCTTAATCGGGGGAGTCGGGGAAAAACTGTTTTTT
.	TRBV7-9	.	TRBJ2-3	CASSLGGADTQYF	TGTGCCAGCAGCTTAGGGGGGGCAGATACGCAGTATTTT
.	TRBV5-6	TRBD2	TRBJ2-7	CASSSRLAGVYEQYF	TGTGCCAGCAGTTCCCGACTAGCGGGAGTATACGAGCAGTACTTC
.	TRBV19	TRBD2	TRBJ2-7	CASSIAPGGSYEQYF	TGTGCCAGTAGTATAGCCCCGGGAGGGTCCTACGAGCAGTACTTC
.	TRBV10-2	.	TRBJ1-4	CASSESAGVWEKLFF	TGCGCCAGCAGTGAGTCGGCAGGGGTTTGGGAAAAACTGTTTTTT
.	TRBV19	.	TRBJ1-2	CASSIYAGSYGYTF	TGTGCCAGTAGTATCTACGCAGGGTCCTATGGCTACACCTTC
.	TRBV28	TRBD1	TRBJ1-2	CASSRTGVKGYGYTF	TGTGCCAGCAGTAGGACAGGGGTTAAAGGCTATGGCTACACCTTC
.	TRBV19	.	TRBJ1-4	CASRTQATNEKLFF	TGTGCCAGCCGTACACAGGCAACTAATGAAAAACTGTTTTTT
once	TRBV18	.	TRBJ2-7	CASSPPAGLSEQYF	TGTGCCAGCTCACCACCGGCAGGGCTGTCCGAGCAGTACTTC
.	TRBV30	.	TRBJ2-7	CAWRHLRDSAYEQYF	TGTGCCTGGAGACACCTTCGGGACTCGGCCTACGAGCAGTACTTC
.	TRBV6-5	.	TRBJ1-5	CASSPGGYQPQHF	TGTGCCAGCAGTCCAGGCGGGTATCAGCCCCAGCATTTT
.	TRBV19	.	TRBJ1-5	CASSIGPHRALNQPQHF	TGTGCCAGTAGTATAGGCCCCCACAGGGCCCTGAATCAGCCCCAGCATTTT
.	TRBV9	.	TRBJ1-6	CASSEASGGDSPLHF	TGTGCCAGCAGCGAGGCGTCAGGAGGGGATTCACCCCTCCACTTT
.	TRBV27	.	TRBJ2-7	CASSLGRTISYEQYF	TGTGCCAGCAGTTTAGGGAGGACTATATCCTACGAGCAGTACTTC
.	TRBV2	.	TRBJ2-6	CASSELGRFSGANVLTF	TGTGCCAGCAGTGAATTGGGCAGATTCTCTGGGGCCAACGTCCTGACTTTC
.	TRBV7-2	TRBD1	TRBJ1-1	CASSSGQGSHTEAFF	TGTGCCAGCAGCTCCGGACAGGGTTCACACACTGAAGCTTTCTTT